These 30 T cell receptor beta chains share one sample of origin, sequenced in a study of glioma-infiltrating T cells. The iRepertoire nested amplicon-rescue multiplex PCR amplified TCR alpha and beta CDR3s from RNA. TCRdb analysed the multiplex PCR reads with MiXCR anew, one entry per CDR3 protein. This table holds some 110,000 distinct CDR3 sequences, more than 20% found once. The sample comprised glioma tissue, nonneoplastic brain tissue, or PBMCs (not recorded which). The receptors were sampled from a human donor with low-grade glioma or glioblastoma, undergoing nonglioma brain surgery, or in good health (not recorded which).

In this sample, this clonotype turned up once. A clone one base away is much larger, so this may be a read error. The rearrangement joins TRBV7-9 to TRBJ2-3; the D is unclear. Per the germline V gene, CDR1 is SEHNR and CDR2 is FQNEAQ (reference sequence). CDR3 size: 10 residues. The CDR3 coding sequence is TGTGGCAGCTTGCAAGATACGCAGTATTTT. Its protein product is CGSLQDTQYF.

This clonotype turned up a few times. This may be a read error: a much more frequent sequence differs by one nucleotide. The rearrangement joins TRBV27 to TRBJ2-7, with D possibly TRBD2 on 5 matching bases. CDR1 and CDR2 from the germline V gene are MNHEY and SMNVEV (reference sequence). CDR3 length: 18 residues. The CDR3 DNA sequence: TGTGCCGGCAGTCCACTCCTGCGGGTGGCGGCGTCGGACTACGAGCAGTACTTC. Translated, it gives CAGSPLLRVAASDYEQYF.

This clonotype was seen a few times. CDR3 nucleotide sequence: TGCGCCAGCAGCTTGGACAGAGCCTACGAGCAGTACTTC. Residues: CASSLDRAYEQYF. V is TRBV5-1 and J is TRBJ2-7; no clear D gene. Germline CDR1 reads SGHRS; CDR2 reads YFSETQ. V lost 0 bases, J lost 2 bases, and 6 bases lay in between. CDR3 length equals 13 residues.

A note on this clonotype: Given a much more abundant clone one base away, this may be a read error. Likely a read error: the CDR3 ends without its conserved phenylalanine or tryptophan. The chain links TRBV6-2 or TRBV6-3 to TRBJ2-7; TRBD2 agrees at 9 bases. CDR3 length: 15 residues. Germline V lookup: CDR1 MNHEY, CDR2 SVGEGT. V lost 2 bases and J lost 2; bases outside the gene matches: 4. This CDR3 reads CASSYGAGGPYEQYS. In DNA, the CDR3 is TGTGCCAGCAGTTACGGAGCGGGAGGCCCCTACGAGCAGTACTCC.

Comment on this clonotype: Being one base from a much bigger clone, this may be a read error. The V gene is TRBV7-2, the J gene TRBJ1-3, with 7 bases matching TRBD1. Germline CDR1 reads SGHTA; CDR2 reads FQGNSA. The CDR3 extends over 15 amino acids. J lost 2 bases, V lost 6 bases, and 7 bases had no gene match. The CDR3 here is CASRQGTYTGNTIYF. The CDR3 DNA reads as TGTGCCAGCAGACAGGGGACTTATACTGGAAACACCATATATTTT.

This clonotype came up many times. V is TRBV4-2 and J is TRBJ2-3, with 12 bases identical to TRBD2. The CDR3 sequence is 18 residues long. V lost 0 bases to trimming and J lost 5 bases; unmatched junction nucleotides: 9. Germline V gene lookup returns CDR1 LGHNA and CDR2 YNFKEQ. CDR3 coding DNA: TGTGCCAGCAGCCAAGATCGGCTAGCGGGAGGGCCTGGAGATACGCAGTATTTT. Protein product: CASSQDRLAGGPGDTQYF.

Turning to this clonotype: One end of the junction varies from germline; a read error may be responsible. The chain has TRBV25-1 and TRBJ2-1; a weak D match, TRBD1 (5 bases). The CDR3 has 15 residues. From germline, CDR1 is MGHDK and CDR2 SYGVNS. The CDR3 reads CASSESSGSDNEQLF. CDR3 nucleotides: TGTGCCAGCAGTGAGAGTTCAGGGTCGGACAATGAGCAGCTCTTC.

At least ten counts were recorded for this clonotype. CDR3 residues: CASSYSMATSGTSGIEQYF. For the CDR3, the DNA is TGTGCCAGCAGTTACTCGATGGCGACTAGCGGCACCTCCGGGATCGAGCAGTACTTC. The J gene is TRBJ2-7, the V gene TRBV6-6, with TRBD2 matching over 9 bases. From germline, CDR1 is MNHNY and CDR2 SVGAGI (reference sequence). Trimming took 0 bases from V and 6 from J; bases not matched to a gene: 18. The CDR3 runs 19 residues.

This clonotype was observed many times. The CDR3 loop reads CASSPGFGTDTQYF. CDR3 nucleotide sequence: TGTGCCAGCAGTCCAGGGTTTGGCACAGATACGCAGTATTTT. This chain connects TRBV12-3 or TRBV12-4 to TRBJ2-3, with D possibly TRBD1 on 5 matching bases. The CDR3 length is 14 residues. V was cut by 5 bases and J by 1 base, with 10 bases left in between.

This clonotype turned up a few times. This sequence may be a read error, since a much larger clone differs from it by one base. The chain uses TRBV20-1 and TRBJ2-1; the match to TRBD1 covers 9 bases. Germline V gene data show CDR1 as DFQATT and CDR2 as SNEGSKA (reference sequence). The CDR3 is 16 amino acids. After removal of 6 bases from V and 6 bases from J, the junction contained 15 bases not matched to a gene. This CDR3 reads CSAVSIGQGRFNEQFF. For the CDR3, the DNA is TGCAGTGCAGTCTCGATTGGACAGGGGAGGTTCAATGAGCAGTTCTTC.

On this clonotype: Being one base from a much bigger clone, this may be a read error. This rearrangement joins TRBV18 to TRBJ2-7; D unclear. The CDR3 extends over 13 amino acids. Between the trimmed V and J ends, which lost 3 bases and 3 bases, there was a span of 9 bases. Germline V lookup: CDR1 KGHSH, CDR2 LQKENI. Here the CDR3 reads CASSPAHGYEQYF. CDR3 DNA sequence: TGTGCCAGCTCACCCGCCCACGGCTACGAGCAGTACTTC.

Concerning this clonotype itself: An end of the junction differs from the germline gene, which may be a read error. The V gene is TRBV9, the J gene TRBJ1-4; possibly TRBD1 for D (5 bases). CDR3 size: 16 residues. Germline lookup yields CDR1 SGDLS and CDR2 YYNGEE. This CDR3 is CAGSATGGGSNEKLFF. In nucleotides, the CDR3 is TGTGCCGGCAGTGCTACGGGGGGAGGATCTAATGAAAAACTGTTTTTT.

This clonotype was counted between two and nine times. The V call is TRBV3-1, the J call TRBJ1-3; D is ambiguous. The CDR3 sequence is 16 residues long. Trimming cost V 4 bases and J 2 bases, with 15 bases left between them. From germline, CDR1 is LGHDT and CDR2 YNNKEL (reference sequence). The chain's CDR3 is CASSLLSKGTGNTIYF. Here the CDR3 DNA reads TGTGCCAGCAGCCTTCTATCTAAAGGGACTGGAAACACCATATATTTT.

A word on this clonotype: A much larger clone lies one base from this, so it may be a read error. The V gene is TRBV7-9, the J gene TRBJ2-3; TRBD2 might be the D (5 bases). Germline lookup yields CDR1 SEHNR and CDR2 FQNEAQ (reference sequence). Trimming removed 5 bases from V and 5 bases from J, with 11 bases in between. The CDR3 length is 13 residues. In DNA, the CDR3 is TGTGCCAGCAGCCAGCTGAGGGAAGATACGCAGTATTTT. This translates into CASSQLREDTQYF.

The chain links TRBV19 to TRBJ2-1; D unclear. V was clipped by 9 bases and J by 1 base, with 16 bases between them. Germline loops: CDR1 LNHDA, CDR2 SQIVND (reference sequence). The CDR3 spans 15 residues. This chain's CDR3 is CASRPDDISYNEQFF. For the CDR3, the DNA is TGTGCCAGCCGCCCTGACGATATATCCTACAATGAGCAGTTCTTC.

With regard to this clonotype: This may be a read error: a much more frequent sequence differs by one nucleotide. The rearrangement joins TRBV28 to TRBJ2-5; D is uncertain. The CDR3 has 12 residues. Germline V lookup: CDR1 MDHEN, CDR2 SYDVKM. With 6 bases removed from V and 1 base from J, the gap between germline ends came to 6 bases. CDR3 protein: CASRSCQETQYF. CDR3 in DNA: TGTGCCAGCAGGTCGTGCCAAGAGACCCAGTACTTC.

The chain combines TRBV7-3 with TRBJ2-6, with D tentatively TRBD1 or TRBD2 (5 bases each). The CDR3 contains 19 residues. The germline CDR1 and CDR2 sequences are SGHTA and FQGTGA. The ends were cut back, 5 bases at V and 0 bases at J, with 20 bases in the middle. The CDR3, as DNA: TGTGCCAGCAGCCAACCAGGGCGGGCAGGGAGCTCTGGGGCCAACGTCCTGACTTTC. Translated, it gives CASSQPGRAGSSGANVLTF.

V and J are TRBV3-1 and TRBJ2-5; D may be TRBD2 (5 bases). Per germline, CDR1 LGHDT and CDR2 YNNKEL (reference sequence). This CDR3 comprises 15 residues. V gave up 0 bases and J gave up 5 bases, with 13 bases separating them. CDR3 amino acids: CASSQDWLAGETQYF. The CDR3, as DNA: TGTGCCAGCAGCCAAGATTGGCTAGCCGGCGAGACCCAGTACTTC.

As to this clonotype: One end of the junction fails to match germline, which may point to a read error. J is TRBJ1-3 and V is TRBV20-1, with unresolved D. The CDR3 has 13 residues. Germline V gene data show CDR1 as DFQATT and CDR2 as SNEGSKA (reference sequence). The DNA for the CDR3 is TGCGGTGCTATAATAAGCAGTGGAAACACCATATATTTT. This sequence encodes CGAIISSGNTIYF.

This clonotype was counted ten times or more. V gene TRBV28 combines with J gene TRBJ2-7; 8 bases match TRBD1. CDR1 and CDR2 (germline): MDHEN, SYDVKM. The CDR3 covers 17 residues. V dropped 4 bases and J dropped 0; count of bases not matched to a gene: 11. DNA of the CDR3: TGTGCCAGCAGTTCATCTGTATACAGGGGGAGCTCCTACGAGCAGTACTTC. Residues: CASSSSVYRGSSYEQYF.

In its sample, this clonotype was seen many times. The chain combines TRBV18 with TRBJ2-5, with D unclear. Germline values: CDR1 KGHSH, CDR2 LQKENI. Trimming removed 0 bases from V and 4 bases from J, with 9 bases in between. This CDR3 spans 14 amino acids. CDR3 amino acids: CASSPPSRGETQYF. The CDR3 DNA is TGTGCCAGCTCACCACCGAGTAGAGGAGAGACCCAGTACTTC.

The sample holds a few counts of this clonotype. The chain joins TRBV19 to TRBJ2-7; 7 nucleotides match TRBD1. The CDR3 runs to 14 residues. The V segment lost 3 bases and the J segment 4 bases; nucleotides outside the gene matches: 6. CDR1 and CDR2 from the germline V gene are LNHDA and SQIVND (reference sequence). The CDR3 DNA reads TGTGCCAGTAGTATCCGGGACAGCCCGTACGAGCAGTACTTC. It is translated as CASSIRDSPYEQYF.

The sample holds many counts of this clonotype. This chain uses TRBV20-1 with TRBJ2-5; maybe TRBD2 (5 bases). CDR3 length: 14 residues. V shed 0 bases and J shed 2 bases, with 10 bases lying between them. The V gene's germline CDR1 is DFQATT and CDR2 SNEGSKA (reference sequence). CDR3 nucleotides: TGCAGTGCTAGAGATCCGACGGGGCAAGAGACCCAGTACTTC. This encodes CSARDPTGQETQYF.

This clonotype was counted only a few times. V gene TRBV4-2 combines with J gene TRBJ2-1; D perhaps matches TRBD2 (6 bases). V was pared by 0 bases and J by 1 base, with 10 bases between. Germline CDR1 reads LGHNA; CDR2 reads YNFKEQ. The CDR3 totals 16 residues. The CDR3 spells CASSQDPAGSYNEQFF. The CDR3 nucleotides are TGTGCCAGCAGCCAAGATCCGGCGGGATCCTACAATGAGCAGTTCTTC.

This clonotype was observed a few times. The V and J genes are TRBV12-3 or TRBV12-4 and TRBJ2-2; 11 positions match TRBD2. This CDR3 has 14 residues. Unmatched junction bases numbered 7, after V lost 10 bases and J lost 6 bases. CDR3 sequence: CATRLAGISGELFF. CDR3 in DNA: TGTGCCACCCGACTAGCGGGAATTTCCGGGGAGCTGTTTTTT.

This clonotype came up many times. This sequence joins TRBV19 and TRBJ2-7; D may match TRBD1 or TRBD2 (5 bases each). Trimming shortened V by 5 bases and J by 1 base, and 15 bases separated the two germline ends. The germline CDR1 and CDR2 sequences are LNHDA and SQIVND (reference sequence). There are 15 residues in the CDR3. CDR3 protein: CASSAYRDGSYEQYF. CDR3 nucleotides: TGTGCCAGTAGTGCGTACCGGGACGGATCCTACGAGCAGTACTTC.

This clonotype was seen repeatedly, ten times or more. This chain links TRBV6-1 with TRBJ2-3, with unresolved D. Trimming shortened V by 6 bases and J by 5 bases, and 15 bases separated the two germline ends. The germline V gene encodes CDR1 MNHNS and CDR2 SASEGT. The CDR3 loop spans 14 amino acids. CDR3 bases: TGTGCCAGCAGACCTCCCGCGCGGCGAGATACGCAGTATTTT. Amino acids: CASRPPARRDTQYF.

V and J are TRBV7-2 and TRBJ2-5; no clear D. This CDR3 region has 15 residues. From germline, CDR1 is SGHTA and CDR2 FQGNSA. The V end was cut by 5 bases, the J end by 1 base, with 14 bases between. Here the CDR3 reads CASSPAWGIQETQYF. The CDR3 coding sequence is TGTGCCAGCAGCCCGGCGTGGGGTATCCAAGAGACCCAGTACTTC.

This clonotype was counted ten times or more. J is TRBJ2-7 and V is TRBV4-1; D assignment may be TRBD1 or TRBD2 (5 bases each). The germline V gene has CDR1 MGHRA and CDR2 YSYEKL. This CDR3 has 15 residues. The V end lost 0 bases, the J end lost 3 bases, and 12 bases lay between the germline ends. The CDR3 spells CASSQDGQGVYEQYF. CDR3 DNA sequence: TGCGCCAGCAGCCAAGATGGGCAGGGAGTCTACGAGCAGTACTTC.

This clonotype occurred many times. The V call is TRBV7-2, the J call TRBJ1-5, with TRBD1 identical over 7 bases. V shed 5 bases and J 2 bases; nucleotides not matched to a gene: 3. Germline assignment: CDR1 SGHTA and CDR2 FQGNSA. The CDR3 runs 14 residues. CDR3 residues: CASSVDRGNQPQHF. The CDR3 DNA reads TGTGCCAGCAGCGTAGACAGGGGCAATCAGCCCCAGCATTTT.